This TCR beta chain is drawn from a study of blood T cell repertoires in COVID-19. Measured with immunoSEQ multiplex PCR; TCRdb has only the in-frame clones, and not every one. The sample yields about 150,000 clones, 80% to 90% seen once. The CDR3 runs to 16 residues. Losses at the gene ends were 5 bases for V and 4 bases for J; bases not matched to a gene: 8. The V gene's germline CDR1 is SGHTA and CDR2 FQGNSA. This receptor was identified in a man aged 70-80 years with acute or convalescent COVID-19. Sequencing was done on a sample of peripheral blood. V is TRBV7-2 and J is TRBJ2-7; 13 positions agree with TRBD2. For the CDR3, the DNA is TGTGCCAGCAGCCCCACTAGCGGGAGGGCCATATACGAGCAGTACTTC. Its protein is CASSPTSGRAIYEQYF.